The present T cell receptor beta chain was sequenced within a study of technical replicates of blood from a few donors. Sequencing was performed with immunoSEQ multiplex PCR; in TCRdb, only in-frame clones are kept and a portion is missing. The sample includes approximately 73,000 clones, 90% to 95% of them seen just once. This CDR3 is built from 13 residues. Germline V gene data show CDR1 as PRHDT and CDR2 as FYEKMQ (reference sequence). Trimming took 10 bases from V and 7 from J, leaving 19 bases between them. The V gene is TRBV13, the J gene TRBJ2-5, with D possibly matching TRBD2 (6 bases). The receptor's source is a human donor in good health. What was sequenced was T cells isolated from PBMCs. Written as DNA, the CDR3 is TGTGCCACCTCTACGGGACTCCCCGGGACCCAGTACTTC. Residues: CATSTGLPGTQYF.